These 32 T cell receptor beta chains were sequenced from one sample in a study of T cells in Graves' hyperthyroidism and ophthalmopathy. Researchers amplified the TCR beta CDR3 regions from RNA transcripts. The TCR CDR3 was amplified in a first-round RT-PCR using the HTBI primer set. TCRdb re-derived calls from the multiplex PCR reads in MiXCR, one entry per CDR3 protein. Here the sample spans 600,000 to 800,000 distinct CDR3 sequences, under 45% being singletons. Sequencing used blood. The receptors shown here come from a woman aged 40 to 50 with Graves' hyperthyroidism.

This clonotype turned up a few times. The chain carries TRBV7-2 and TRBJ2-5, with D tentatively TRBD1 (6 bases). V shed 6 bases and J shed 5 bases, with 13 bases lying between them. The germline V gene encodes CDR1 SGHTA and CDR2 FQGNSA. The length of the CDR3 is 13 residues. This CDR3 is CASSFQGPETQYF. DNA for the CDR3: TGTGCCAGCAGTTTCCAGGGGCCGGAGACCCAGTACTTC.

The gene calls are TRBV12-5 and TRBJ1-2, with 7 positions matching TRBD1. Germline values: CDR1 LGHNT, CDR2 FRNRAP. The junction had 14 bases not matched to a gene; V was cut back by 3 bases and J by 4 bases. This CDR3 has 17 residues. The CDR3 DNA reads TGTGCTAGTGGTTTACATAGAGATGACAGGGTATTCTATGGCTACACCTTC. Its translation is CASGLHRDDRVFYGYTF.

Note on this clonotype: This clone may be a read error of a much larger clone one base away. The V call is TRBV5-1, the J call TRBJ2-7; D remains ambiguous. The CDR3 is 15 residues long. Germline loops: CDR1 SGHRS, CDR2 YFSETQ. The CDR3 is CASSLLLYSSYEQYF. The DNA of the CDR3 is TGTGCCAGCAGCTTACTCCTCTACTCCTCCTACGAGCAGTACTTC. Drawing the rest from reference TRBV5-1 and TRBJ2-7, the complete variable domain is KAGVTQTPRYLIKTRGQQVTLSCSPISGHRSVSWYQQTPGQGLQFLFEYFSETQRNKGNFPGRFSGRQFSNSRSEMNVSTLELGDSALYLCASSLLLYSSYEQYFGPGTRLTVT.

The chain is built from TRBV6-5 and TRBJ2-7; D ambiguous. Per germline, CDR1 MNHEY and CDR2 SVGAGI. This CDR3 spans 11 amino acids. V shed 7 bases and J shed 9 bases, with 13 bases lying between them. The CDR3 reads CASTSESGQYF. In DNA, the CDR3 is TGTGCCAGCACCAGCGAGTCAGGGCAGTACTTC.

The CDR3 region is CATSGSREAGGIETGELFF. In DNA form, the CDR3 reads TGTGCCACCAGTGGTTCCAGGGAAGCTGGGGGCATCGAGACCGGGGAGCTGTTTTTT. The rearrangement uses TRBV24-1 and TRBJ2-2; D may be TRBD1 (6 bases). This CDR3 contains 19 residues. V was pared by 5 bases and J by 5 bases, with 26 bases between. The germline V gene has CDR1 KGHDR and CDR2 SFDVKD.

The J gene is TRBJ2-7, the V gene TRBV29-1, with 10 bases aligning to TRBD2. With V trimmed by 4 bases and J by 12 bases, 18 bases remained unmatched. Per germline, CDR1 SQVTM and CDR2 ANQGSEA. There are 15 residues in the CDR3. CDR3 DNA: TGCAGCGTTGTTGAGGACAGCATTCTAGCGGGAGTTCGGTACTTC. This sequence encodes CSVVEDSILAGVRYF.

The chain combines TRBV6-5 with TRBJ2-7; 11 bases are shared with TRBD2. The CDR3 sequence is 16 residues long. The germline gives CDR1 MNHEY, CDR2 SVGAGI. After removal of 5 bases from V and 3 bases from J, the junction contained 9 bases not matched to a gene. The CDR3 sequence: CASSGTGTSGIYEQYF. Written as DNA, the CDR3 is TGTGCCAGCAGTGGCACTGGGACTAGCGGAATCTACGAGCAGTACTTC.

This clonotype was seen many times. V and J are TRBV19 and TRBJ1-5; no clear D gene. This CDR3 is 13 amino acids long. Trimming shortened V by 7 bases and J by 4 bases, and 11 bases separated the two germline ends. Per germline, CDR1 LNHDA and CDR2 SQIVND (reference sequence). In nucleotides, the CDR3 is TGTGCCAGTACGACGGGGATGAATCAGCCCCAGCATTTT. Translation gives CASTTGMNQPQHF.

There are many counts of this clonotype. The chain employs TRBV20-1 and TRBJ1-5; the match to TRBD1 covers 11 bases. CDR3 length: 16 amino acids. Unmatched junction bases numbered 6, after V lost 4 bases and J lost 1 base. CDR1 DFQATT and CDR2 SNEGSKA come from the germline V gene (reference sequence). CDR3 in DNA: TGCAGTGCTACGGACAGGGGGCAAGGCAGCAATCAGCCCCAGCATTTT. This gives the protein CSATDRGQGSNQPQHF.

This rearrangement joins TRBV29-1 to TRBJ2-5, with TRBD2 identical over 11 bases. The CDR3 is made up of 14 amino acids. In germline, CDR1 is SQVTM, CDR2 ANQGSEA. V was pared by 8 bases and J by 3 bases, with 8 bases of the junction left unmatched. CDR3 bases: TGCAGCATTTCGACTAGCGGGGCTGAAGAGACCCAGTACTTC. The encoded protein is CSISTSGAEETQYF. Full variable domain (remainder filled in from reference TRBV29-1 and TRBJ2-5): SAVISQKPSRDICQRGTSLTIQCQVDSQVTMMFWYRQQPGQSLTLIATANQGSEATYESGFVIDKFPISRPNLTFSTLTVSNMSPEDSSIYLCSISTSGAEETQYFGPGTRLLVL.

In regard to this clonotype: It may be a read error: a sequence one base away is much more abundant. The chain couples TRBV2 to TRBJ2-7; TRBD2 aligns across 13 bases. Germline-derived CDR1 and CDR2 are SNHLY and FYNNEI. The CDR3 length is 14 residues. CDR3 bases: TGTGCCACCCTACGACTAGCGGGAGGTTACGAGCAGCACTTC. It specifies CATLRLAGGYEQHF.

CDR3 bases: TGTGCCAGCAGCTTAGGGGGGTTGAGGGCCGGGGAGCTGTTTTTT. Its translation is CASSLGGLRAGELFF. The V and J genes are TRBV7-8 and TRBJ2-2, with D perhaps given as TRBD1 or TRBD2 (5 bases each). The CDR3 has 15 residues. V dropped 1 base and J dropped 6 bases, with 12 bases sitting between them. CDR1 SGHVS and CDR2 FQNEAQ come from the germline V gene.

The chain combines TRBV7-2 with TRBJ2-7; TRBD2 matches 7 bases. This CDR3 is built from 14 residues. Germline loops: CDR1 SGHTA, CDR2 FQGNSA. The CDR3 DNA sequence: TGTGCTAGAGTTACCTCGGCGGGGGTCGACGAGCAGTACTTC. It codes for CARVTSAGVDEQYF. The variable domain in full, with the rest retrieved from reference TRBV7-2 and TRBJ2-7, is GAGVSQSPSNKVTEKGKDVELRCDPISGHTALYWYRQSLGQGLEFLIYFQGNSAPDKSGLPSDRFSAERTGGSVSTLTIQRTQQEDSAVYLCARVTSAGVDEQYFGPGTRLTVT.

The chain is built from TRBV27 and TRBJ2-7; possibly TRBD2 for D (5 bases). The germline CDR1 and CDR2 sequences are MNHEY and SMNVEV (reference sequence). The CDR3 runs to 14 residues. The V end was cut by 5 bases, the J end by 2 bases, with 13 bases between. CDR3 protein: CASSIQPGTYEQYF. The CDR3 region has the DNA TGTGCCAGCAGTATACAACCGGGGACCTACGAGCAGTACTTC.

CDR3 protein: CASSTRDRGGEQYF. The CDR3 region has the DNA TGTGCCAGCAGTACCAGGGACAGGGGTGGTGAGCAGTACTTC. The V call is TRBV2, the J call TRBJ2-7; 10 bases line up with TRBD1. The V and J ends lost 5 bases and 7 bases, in that order; junction bases with no gene match: 8. Germline-derived CDR1 and CDR2 are SNHLY and FYNNEI. This CDR3 contains 14 residues.

The gene calls are TRBV14 and TRBJ1-1, with D perhaps matching TRBD1 (5 bases). Germline V gives CDR1 SGHDN, CDR2 FVKESK. Trimming left V 0 bases short and J 1 base short, with 12 bases between. The length of the CDR3 is 16 residues. The CDR3 region is CASSQDKGYWNTEAFF. CDR3 bases: TGTGCCAGCAGCCAAGATAAGGGGTATTGGAACACTGAAGCTTTCTTT.

This clonotype was counted between two and nine times. The V call is TRBV29-1, the J call TRBJ1-1; unclear D gene. Trimming shortened V by 5 bases and J by 1 base, and 8 bases separated the two germline ends. The CDR3 totals 12 residues. CDR1 and CDR2 from the germline V gene are SQVTM and ANQGSEA. The CDR3 nucleotides are TGCAGCGTTCGGCAGACGAACACTGAAGCTTTCTTT. Its protein product is CSVRQTNTEAFF.

This clonotype occurred many times. The chain employs TRBV7-9 and TRBJ1-2; possibly TRBD1 for D (5 bases). Germline CDR1 reads SEHNR; CDR2 reads FQNEAQ (reference sequence). V gave up 4 bases and J gave up 2 bases, with 8 bases separating them. The CDR3 has 13 residues. The DNA for the CDR3 is TGTGCCAGCAGCTCGGGGGACAACTATGGCTACACCTTC. Protein product: CASSSGDNYGYTF. The full variable domain, with the rest looked up from reference TRBV7-9 and TRBJ1-2, is DTGVSQNPRHKITKRGQNVTFRCDPISEHNRLYWYRQTLGQGPEFLTYFQNEAQLEKSRLLSDRFSAERPKGSFSTLEIQRTEQGDSAMYLCASSSGDNYGYTFGSGTRLTVV.

This chain connects TRBV4-3 to TRBJ2-7; 11 positions agree with TRBD2. CDR1 is LGHNA, CDR2 YSLEER, per germline. The V gene end was trimmed by 4 bases and the J gene end by 3 bases; junction bases not matched to a gene: 5. This CDR3 is 15 amino acids long. The CDR3 reads CASSPGLAEIYEQYF. The CDR3 region has the DNA TGCGCCAGCAGCCCGGGACTAGCGGAAATCTACGAGCAGTACTTC.

This clonotype was picked up many times. This rearrangement joins TRBV20-1 to TRBJ1-6; D is ambiguous. V gave up 0 bases and J gave up 7 bases, with 16 bases separating them. Per germline, CDR1 DFQATT and CDR2 SNEGSKA (reference sequence). The CDR3 sequence is 16 residues long. Written as DNA, the CDR3 is TGCAGTGCTAGAGATGACGGGAGAACCATCAATTCACCCCTCCACTTT. It translates to CSARDDGRTINSPLHF.

The chain couples TRBV6-5 to TRBJ1-3; D remains ambiguous. This CDR3 contains 13 residues. V lost 6 bases and J lost 7, with 13 bases in between. CDR1 is MNHEY, CDR2 SVGAGI, per germline. The CDR3 loop is CASSPVTSNTIYF. The CDR3 DNA follows: TGTGCCAGCAGCCCTGTGACGAGTAACACCATATATTTT.

This clonotype occurred a few times. This chain links TRBV20-1 with TRBJ2-7; possibly TRBD2 for D (5 bases). CDR3 length: 17 residues. The germline gives CDR1 DFQATT, CDR2 SNEGSKA (reference sequence). V shed 1 base and J shed 3 bases, with 22 bases lying between them. The CDR3 sequence is CSARVRGGISSLYEQYF. CDR3 bases: TGCAGTGCTAGAGTTCGGGGTGGGATTTCGAGCCTCTACGAGCAGTACTTC.

In its sample, this clonotype was seen a few times. The genes are TRBV20-1 and TRBJ2-3; 8 bases fit TRBD2. CDR1 DFQATT and CDR2 SNEGSKA come from the germline V gene (reference sequence). V shed 2 bases, J shed 0 bases, and the junction held 4 bases outside the gene matches. This CDR3 contains 15 residues. The CDR3 here is CSARNSGGSTDTQYF. In DNA, the CDR3 is TGCAGTGCTAGAAACAGCGGGGGCAGCACAGATACGCAGTATTTT.

This clonotype was found a few times. This chain connects TRBV24-1 to TRBJ1-5; D is unresolved. The CDR3 sequence is 17 residues long. In germline, CDR1 is KGHDR, CDR2 SFDVKD. With 1 base removed from V and 4 bases from J, the gap between germline ends came to 16 bases. CDR3 region: CATSDFGGRIWNQPQHF. In DNA, the CDR3 is TGTGCCACCAGTGATTTCGGAGGGAGAATTTGGAATCAGCCCCAGCATTTT.

The table lists this clonotype with a few counts. V is TRBV4-2 and J is TRBJ1-3, with D uncertain. CDR3 size: 17 residues. Germline CDR1 reads LGHNA; CDR2 reads YNFKEQ. V was trimmed by 3 bases and J by 0 bases, leaving 15 bases between them. As DNA, the CDR3 is TGTGCCAGCAGCCACACCATGGCAGGCACCTCTGGAAACACCATATATTTT. Its translation: CASSHTMAGTSGNTIYF.

The rearrangement joins TRBV20-1 to TRBJ2-7; D unclear. From germline, CDR1 is DFQATT and CDR2 SNEGSKA (reference sequence). The V end lost 6 bases, the J end lost 0 bases, and 18 bases lay between the germline ends. This CDR3 has 15 amino acids. Here the CDR3 reads CSAIPPDESSYEQYF. CDR3 coding DNA: TGCAGTGCCATACCTCCGGACGAAAGCTCCTACGAGCAGTACTTC.

Only a few counts were recorded for this clonotype. The chain uses TRBV10-3 and TRBJ1-5, with D perhaps TRBD1 (5 bases). This CDR3 has 11 amino acids. The germline V and J ends were trimmed by 10 bases and 9 bases, with 13 bases remaining between them. Germline CDR1 is ENHRY and CDR2 is SYGVKD. CDR3 residues: CASRGEGPQHF. The CDR3 bases are TGTGCCAGCCGGGGCGAGGGGCCCCAGCATTTT.

This rearrangement joins TRBV20-1 to TRBJ2-5, with D possibly being TRBD2 (6 bases). V lost 6 bases to trimming and J lost 11 bases, with 19 bases between them. The CDR3 contains 12 residues. Germline CDR1 reads DFQATT; CDR2 reads SNEGSKA (reference sequence). The DNA of the CDR3 is TGCAGTGCCAAACTAGCCGCAGATACGCAGTACTTC. Its protein is CSAKLAADTQYF.

V is TRBV6-5 and J is TRBJ2-5, with 9 bases aligning to TRBD1. This CDR3 contains 17 residues. Germline CDR1 and CDR2: MNHEY and SVGAGI. The J segment lost 4 bases and the V segment lost 4 bases, leaving 13 bases of the junction unmatched. The CDR3 DNA reads as TGTGCCAGCAGTTCCATCCTTCCGGGACAGGGAGGAGAGACCCAGTACTTC. It codes for CASSSILPGQGGETQYF.

Ten or more counts support this clonotype. J is TRBJ2-2 and V is TRBV29-1; TRBD1 matches at 8 bases. The CDR3 spans 14 residues. The ends lost 6 bases at V and 6 bases at J; junction bases unmatched: 9. The germline V gene encodes CDR1 SQVTM and CDR2 ANQGSEA. CDR3 sequence: CSVAGGSTSGELFF. In DNA, the CDR3 is TGCAGCGTGGCAGGGGGCAGTACTTCCGGGGAGCTGTTTTTT.

For this clonotype: A read error may explain this, as a much larger clone is one base away. Since the CDR3 does not end with the conserved phenylalanine or tryptophan, this likely comes from a read error. The chain recombines TRBV7-2 with TRBJ1-1; D is unclear. V lost 5 bases and J 7 bases, leaving 17 bases between the germline ends. The V gene's germline CDR1 is SGHTA and CDR2 FQGNSA. This CDR3 is built from 14 residues. DNA for the CDR3: TGTGCCAGCAGCCAACAATTCCGTGCGAGTGAAGCTTTCTAT. It is translated as CASSQQFRASEAFY.

This clonotype was counted many times. J is TRBJ2-5 and V is TRBV20-1, with 8 bases aligning to TRBD1. The V gene end was trimmed by 6 bases and the J gene end by 2 bases; junction bases not matched to a gene: 5. The CDR3 extends over 13 amino acids. Germline-derived CDR1 and CDR2 are DFQATT and SNEGSKA (reference sequence). The CDR3 bases are TGCAGTGCGGGGGGACAGGCTCAAGAGACCCAGTACTTC. Translation: CSAGGQAQETQYF.